The sequence of this TCR beta chain was determined in a study of shared clonotypes between healthy human individuals. The assay used deep level. Method: immunoSEQ multiplex PCR; TCRdb's copy keeps in-frame clones and lacks some. The sample records roughly 1,500,000 clones, 98% being singletons. The germline gives CDR1 SGHRS, CDR2 YFSETQ. Trimming at V came to 4 bases and at J to 5 bases, leaving 21 bases not matched to a gene. CDR3 length: 19 residues. The clonotype was recovered from a young man in good health. V is TRBV5-1 and J is TRBJ2-7; 10 bases align to TRBD2. The sample taken for sequencing was naive CD4+ T cells sorted from blood. Described subset: CD45RA+ positively selected. CDR3 bases: TGCGCCAGCAGCCATCCGGACAGACCCTCCCTAGCGGGAGAACACGAGCAGTACTTC. This translates into CASSHPDRPSLAGEHEQYF.